Detailed here is one TCR beta chain. This record comes from a study of blood T cell repertoires in COVID-19. For the study at large: The origin of the acute and convalescent COVID-19 samples was the United States, Italy and Spain. The cDNA or gDNA used as material had been derived from T cells, B-cell-depleted T cells, or PBMCs.

How the authors handled the data: Using reference gene primer amplification, nucleated cell counts were estimated. Assay: immunoSEQ multiplex PCR; the TCRdb copy retains only in-frame clones and omits some. Clone size and V and J calls were adopted from that table, with D and trimming inferred from the DNA. This table holds around 190,000 clones, 88% found once. Germline trimming cut 5 bases from V and 6 bases from J; bases unmatched to any gene: 7. Germline V gives CDR1 SGHTA, CDR2 FQGNSA. CDR3 length equals 15 residues. This receptor was taken from a human donor in a cohort sampled during active COVID-19. V and J are TRBV7-2 and TRBJ2-2; 9 bases line up with TRBD2. The sequenced sample was peripheral blood. CDR3 nucleotides: TGTGCCAGCAGCCTGGGACTAGCTAGTGCCGGGGAGCTGTTTTTT. Its translation: CASSLGLASAGELFF.